This TCR beta chain was captured by sequencing in a study of response to subunit inactivated influenza vaccine. TCRdb recomputed calls from the RT-PCR reads with MiXCR, one row per CDR3 protein. This sample has over 400,000 distinct CDR3 sequences, with 13% found just once. The source was PBMCs from blood, collected 45 days after vaccination. The TCR sequence derives from a man aged 50 to 60 who received an inactivated influenza vaccine.

CDR3 residues: CASSTPGQGAADTQYF. The CDR3 bases are TGTGCCAGCAGTACTCCGGGACAGGGGGCCGCAGATACGCAGTATTTT. The rearrangement joins TRBV28 to TRBJ2-3, with 12 bases aligning to TRBD1. Trimming removed 5 bases from V and 4 bases from J; junction bases left unmatched: 7. This CDR3 is 16 amino acids long. Germline V gives CDR1 MDHEN, CDR2 SYDVKM.